This TCR beta chain originates from a study of spatial heterogeneity in lung cancer. About the research overall: The donor population consisted of over 55 patients with untreated, early-stage non-small cell lung cancer.

There are many counts of this clonotype. The V and J ends lost 4 bases and 7 bases, in that order; junction bases with no gene match: 9. CDR3 length equals 17 residues. Germline CDR1 reads LGHNA; CDR2 reads YNFKEQ. Unique molecular identifiers tagged every individual TCR cDNA molecule. TCRdb fed the 5' RACE reads into MiXCR, producing one record per CDR3 protein. The sample lists just over 70,000 distinct CDR3 sequences, nearly 9% occurring once. Documented time point: blood at routine non-recurrence follow-up after resection. From tumor, nontumor lung or frozen PBMC, whole RNA was taken unsorted for sequencing.

The sequence came from a female donor with early-stage non-small cell lung cancer. This specimen consisted of PBMCs, obtained at follow-up. The V and J genes are TRBV4-2 and TRBJ2-2, with 13 nucleotides matching TRBD2. CDR3 sequence reads: CASSPPTSGRSGGELFF. CDR3 coding DNA: TGTGCCAGCAGCCCCCCGACTAGCGGGAGGTCGGGCGGGGAGCTGTTTTTT.